This T cell receptor (beta chain) was recovered during a study of shared clonotypes between healthy human individuals. CD4+ cells were split into CD45RA+ naive and CD45RA-negative memory subsets. Profiled with immunoSEQ multiplex PCR; TCRdb holds only in-frame clones, not every one. The sample yields roughly 1.4 million clones, around 98.5% seen once. Turning to this clone: Its antigen is not known. The same CDR3 arises from other DNA sequences in this sample as well.

Overall study findings and caveats: Several donors had roughly 5% of their naive CD4 clonotypes in common.

The sample was naive CD4+ T cells sorted from blood. Indicated subset: CD45RA+ positively selected. The source of this sequence is a young man in good health.

The CDR3 coding sequence is TGTGCCAGCAGCCGGGACAGGCACACAGATACGCAGTATTTT. Translated: CASSRDRHTDTQYF. The chain couples TRBV5-4 to TRBJ2-3; 8 bases are a match to TRBD1. Trimming at V came to 4 bases and at J to 2 bases, leaving 3 bases not matched to a gene. This CDR3 is built from 14 residues. CDR1 and CDR2 (germline): SGHNT, YYREEE (reference sequence). The full variable domain, rest sourced from reference TRBV5-4 and TRBJ2-3, is ETGVTQSPTHLIKTRGQQVTLRCSSQSGHNTVSWYQQALGQGPQFIFQYYREEENGRGNFPPRFSGLQFPNYSSELNVNALELDDSALYLCASSRDRHTDTQYFGPGTRLTVL.